This T cell receptor beta chain was profiled in a study of OX40 agonist ivuxolimab in advanced cancers. TCRdb keeps only in-frame clones here, not all; method: immunoSEQ multiplex PCR. The sample lists around 20,000 clones, 65% to 85% occurring once. The receptor was isolated from an adult with an advanced solid tumor such as melanoma, head and neck, liver or kidney cancer. Sample: CD4+ or CD8+ T cells sorted from blood, taken in a trial of the OX40 agonist ivuxolimab.

The CDR3 sequence: CASSLADPFRELFF. The CDR3 region has the DNA TGTGCCAGCAGCTTAGCAGACCCATTCAGGGAGCTGTTTTTT. V and J are TRBV7-3 and TRBJ2-2; D gene ambiguous. Trimming cost V 2 bases and J 9 bases, with 13 bases left between them. The CDR3 sequence is 14 residues long. The germline V gene encodes CDR1 SGHTA and CDR2 FQGTGA.